This T cell receptor beta chain was identified during a study of beta chain features in type 1 diabetes. Findings and limits, study-wide: Sequencing the cDNA could make cells with high TCR expression show up more than they should. Type 1 diabetes patients had moderately but significantly shorter TCRB CDR3s in all four CD4+ subsets. PCR might preferentially amplify shorter templates, equally in patients and controls. The similarity of naive, central memory and Treg TCRB repertoires appeared greater among patients than among healthy donors.

The ends were cut back, 7 bases at V and 4 bases at J, with 16 bases in the middle. Germline V gene lookup returns CDR1 PRHDT and CDR2 FYEKMQ (reference sequence). This CDR3 region has 14 residues. Every bit of the isolated RNA underwent reverse transcription, so sequencing read expressed TCRB transcripts. Millions of reads, on average, came from each naive, central memory and regulatory T cell sample. The data were produced by immunoSEQ multiplex PCR, yet TCRdb's version contains in-frame clones alone and is incomplete. The top ten hold around 0.016% of the sample, which has around 310,000 clones, approximately 15% seen once. This clone has only a few counts. The antigen remains undetermined.

The V and J genes are TRBV13 and TRBJ2-5, with D maybe TRBD2 (6 bases). This clonotype was sampled from a woman in her late teens or twenties with type 1 diabetes. The sample comprised naive CD4+ T cells from blood. The CDR3 loop is CASKRRGERETQYF. DNA of the CDR3: TGTGCCAGCAAAAGGCGGGGAGAACGAGAGACCCAGTACTTC.